Below are 22 T cell receptor beta chains sequenced from a single sample in a study of siplizumab effects on memory and regulatory T cells. Assay: immunoSEQ multiplex PCR; the TCRdb copy retains only in-frame clones and omits some. The table has about 100,000 clones, roughly 92% seen once. Material for sequencing was Tregs sorted from blood. These receptors all stem from a human donor in good health.

As to this clone: One end of the junction does not line up with germline, which may come from a read error. Distinct nucleotide sequences in the sample also encode this CDR3. The chain uses TRBV29-1 and TRBJ1-1, with D unresolved. The germline CDR1 and CDR2 sequences are SQVTM and ANQGSEA. The CDR3 has 11 residues. The DNA for the CDR3 is TGCAGCGTCCACGGTCTAACTGGAGCTTTCTTT. Translation gives CSVHGLTGAFF.

The chain recombines TRBV7-8 with TRBJ2-5; 8 bases line up with TRBD2. The V segment lost 6 bases and the J segment 5 bases; nucleotides outside the gene matches: 14. There are 16 residues in the CDR3. Per the germline V gene, CDR1 is SGHVS and CDR2 is FQNEAQ. In nucleotides, the CDR3 is TGTGCCAGCAGACCAGCGGGAGAGGTTTACTGGGAGACCCAGTACTTC. It yields the protein CASRPAGEVYWETQYF. The entire variable domain, with the rest obtained from reference TRBV7-8 and TRBJ2-5, is as follows: GAGVSQSPRYKVAKRGQDVALRCDPISGHVSLFWYQQALGQGPEFLTYFQNEAQLDKSGLPSDRFFAERPEGSVSTLKIQRTQQEDSAVYLCASRPAGEVYWETQYFGPGTRLLVL.

The chain is built from TRBV9 and TRBJ1-1; D is undetermined. Germline V gives CDR1 SGDLS, CDR2 YYNGEE. The CDR3 is 13 residues long. V was pared by 4 bases and J by 5 bases, with 12 bases between. The CDR3 DNA follows: TGTGCCAGCAGCAACGATGTGGAGACTGAAGCTTTCTTT. Protein: CASSNDVETEAFF.

The rearrangement links TRBV18 to TRBJ1-1; TRBD1 agrees at 8 bases. This CDR3 is 14 amino acids long. V lost 5 bases and J lost 4; bases outside the gene matches: 6. In germline, CDR1 is KGHSH, CDR2 LQKENI. As DNA, the CDR3 is TGTGCCAGCTCAAGTAATACAGGGGGCACTGAAGCTTTCTTT. It is translated as CASSSNTGGTEAFF.

The chain recombines TRBV28 with TRBJ2-7, with unresolved D. Germline values: CDR1 MDHEN, CDR2 SYDVKM. Trimming pared 6 bases from V and 8 bases from J, leaving 23 bases between. The CDR3 is 15 amino acids. CDR3 protein: CASSLLLSTSLQQYF. The CDR3 coding sequence is TGTGCCAGCAGCCTCCTTCTATCGACCTCCCTCCAGCAGTACTTC. Full variable domain (outside the CDR3, taken from reference TRBV28 and TRBJ2-7): DVKVTQSSRYLVKRTGEKVFLECVQDMDHENMFWYRQDPGLGLRLIYFSYDVKMKEKGDIPEGYSVSREKKERFSLILESASTNQTSMYLCASSLLLSTSLQQYFGPGTRLTVT.

This clone has only one observation. The chain couples TRBV5-1 to TRBJ1-1; D may be TRBD1 (6 bases). The V gene's germline CDR1 is SGHRS and CDR2 YFSETQ. V dropped 3 bases and J dropped 11 bases, with 20 bases sitting between them. The CDR3 sequence is 14 residues long. CDR3 protein: CASSSRGASAGAFF. The CDR3 nucleotides are TGCGCCAGCAGCTCACGGGGGGCAAGTGCCGGTGCTTTCTTT. The full variable domain, completed using reference TRBV5-1 and TRBJ1-1, is KAGVTQTPRYLIKTRGQQVTLSCSPISGHRSVSWYQQTPGQGLQFLFEYFSETQRNKGNFPGRFSGRQFSNSRSEMNVSTLELGDSALYLCASSSRGASAGAFFGQGTRLTVV.

The gene calls are TRBV18 and TRBJ2-4; D is uncertain. V lost 8 bases to trimming and J lost 8 bases, with 13 bases between them. This CDR3 has 12 amino acids. The germline V gene has CDR1 KGHSH and CDR2 LQKENI. CDR3 sequence reads: CASATQSYIQYF. The CDR3, as DNA: TGTGCCAGCGCGACGCAGAGTTACATTCAGTACTTC.

The chain carries TRBV11-2 and TRBJ1-6; the D gene is possibly TRBD1 (5 bases). V dropped 1 base and J dropped 10 bases, with 20 bases sitting between them. Germline assignment: CDR1 SGHAT and CDR2 FQNNGV. The CDR3 is made up of 17 amino acids. The CDR3 here is CASSLVLIRGTKSPLHF. CDR3 bases: TGTGCCAGCAGCTTAGTCTTAATAAGGGGAACAAAGTCACCCCTCCACTTT.

The rearrangement links TRBV28 to TRBJ1-4; the match to TRBD1 covers 7 bases. Germline assignment: CDR1 MDHEN and CDR2 SYDVKM. J was trimmed by 9 bases and V by 7 bases; bases with no gene match: 11. There are 14 residues in the CDR3. CDR3 sequence reads: CASNSGQARKKLFF. The CDR3 DNA reads as TGTGCCAGCAACTCCGGACAGGCACGGAAAAAACTGTTTTTT.

This chain uses TRBV28 with TRBJ1-6; D uncertain. Per germline, CDR1 MDHEN and CDR2 SYDVKM. The V and J ends lost 2 bases and 7 bases respectively, with 9 bases between them. This CDR3 comprises 14 residues. CDR3 protein: CASSLRPFNSPLHF. CDR3 bases: TGTGCCAGCAGTTTAAGGCCTTTCAATTCACCCCTCCACTTT.

The genes are TRBV18 and TRBJ2-2; 7 bases map to TRBD1. This CDR3 spans 15 amino acids. Germline loops: CDR1 KGHSH, CDR2 LQKENI. V dropped 2 bases and J dropped 5; count of bases not matched to a gene: 5. The CDR3 coding sequence is TGTGCCAGCTCACCAACAGGGGTGAATACCGGGGAGCTGTTTTTT. It yields the protein CASSPTGVNTGELFF. Filled out from reference TRBV18 and TRBJ2-2, the complete variable domain reads NAGVMQNPRHLVRRRGQEARLRCSPMKGHSHVYWYRQLPEEGLKFMVYLQKENIIDESGMPKERFSAEFPKEGPSILRIQQVVRGDSAAYFCASSPTGVNTGELFFGEGSRLTVL.

The chain recombines TRBV7-8 with TRBJ2-7; 12 positions match TRBD2. Germline V CDR1 and CDR2: SGHVS, FQNEAQ. This CDR3 has 19 amino acids. The junction had 12 bases not matched to a gene; V was cut back by 1 base and J by 2 bases. The CDR3 loop reads CASSLVRSSGRANAYEQYF. The CDR3 coding sequence is TGTGCCAGCAGCTTAGTCCGATCTAGCGGGAGGGCCAACGCCTACGAGCAGTACTTC.

This chain connects TRBV5-1 to TRBJ2-2, with 8 bases that match TRBD2. J lost 4 bases, V lost 1 base, and 9 bases had no gene match. CDR3 length: 17 residues. The germline V gene has CDR1 SGHRS and CDR2 YFSETQ. CDR3 loop: CASSLLAGGQRTGELFF. In nucleotides, the CDR3 is TGCGCCAGCAGCTTGCTCGCGGGAGGTCAACGCACCGGGGAGCTGTTTTTT.

This chain uses TRBV28 with TRBJ2-5; D is unresolved. Germline V gene sequence: CDR1 MDHEN, CDR2 SYDVKM. V was pared by 7 bases and J by 2 bases, with 14 bases between. This CDR3 comprises 14 residues. The CDR3: CASKRRKLQETQYF. The CDR3 DNA follows: TGTGCCAGCAAGCGACGGAAACTACAAGAGACCCAGTACTTC.

V gene TRBV5-1 combines with J gene TRBJ2-5; maybe TRBD1 (6 bases). Germline V lookup: CDR1 SGHRS, CDR2 YFSETQ. The V end lost 9 bases, the J end lost 5 bases, and 17 bases lay between the germline ends. The CDR3 covers 13 residues. CDR3 in amino acids: CATKGWGHETQYF. The CDR3 nucleotides are TGCGCCACTAAGGGATGGGGGCACGAGACCCAGTACTTC.

The chain carries TRBV6-6 and TRBJ2-7; 7 bases fit TRBD1. Germline V gene lookup returns CDR1 MNHNY and CDR2 SVGAGI (reference sequence). Unmatched junction bases numbered 11, after V lost 7 bases and J lost 5 bases. CDR3 length: 14 amino acids. CDR3: CASTLGTVHDEQYF. CDR3 nucleotide sequence: TGTGCCAGCACCTTGGGGACAGTCCATGACGAGCAGTACTTC.

The sample holds one count of this clone. The chain joins TRBV25-1 to TRBJ2-2; D unresolved. V gave up 1 base and J gave up 8 bases, with 14 bases separating them. CDR1 and CDR2 (germline): MGHDK, SYGVNS. The length of the CDR3 is 15 residues. The CDR3 DNA sequence: TGTGCCAGCAGTGAATCCTCCACAATGGGGGGGGAGCTGTTTTTT. Protein sequence: CASSESSTMGGELFF.

The V call is TRBV5-1, the J call TRBJ2-3, with D unclear. The CDR3 extends over 13 amino acids. Between the trimmed V and J ends, which lost 4 bases and 2 bases, there was a span of 8 bases. CDR1 and CDR2 (germline): SGHRS, YFSETQ. The CDR3 DNA follows: TGCGCCAGCAGCCCGAACCCCACAGATACGCAGTATTTT. Translating gives CASSPNPTDTQYF.

The genes are TRBV11-1 and TRBJ1-3; no firm D call. Deletions cut 3 bases from V and 0 bases from J, with 9 bases between. Germline-derived CDR1 and CDR2 are SGHAT and FQDESV (reference sequence). The CDR3 covers 15 residues. For the CDR3, the DNA is TGTGCCAGCAGCTTCACGGTGAGCTCTGGAAACACCATATATTTT. This codes for CASSFTVSSGNTIYF.

The chain combines TRBV6-5 with TRBJ2-1; 13 bases agree with TRBD2. Germline V lookup: CDR1 MNHEY, CDR2 SVGAGI. V lost 2 bases to trimming and J lost 6 bases; unmatched junction nucleotides: 4. CDR3 size: 16 residues. The CDR3 DNA reads as TGTGCCAGCAGTTACGGGGGACTAGCGGGATTCAATGAGCAGTTCTTC. Translation gives CASSYGGLAGFNEQFF.

This clone was recorded only once. The V and J genes are TRBV18 and TRBJ2-7, with 14 bases fitting TRBD2. The germline gives CDR1 KGHSH, CDR2 LQKENI. CDR3 size: 15 residues. Germline trimming cut 6 bases from V and 3 bases from J; bases unmatched to any gene: 4. The CDR3 region is CASSPGTSGSYEQYF. DNA of the CDR3: TGTGCCAGCTCGCCCGGGACTAGCGGGAGCTACGAGCAGTACTTC. Full variable domain (outside the CDR3, taken from reference TRBV18 and TRBJ2-7): NAGVMQNPRHLVRRRGQEARLRCSPMKGHSHVYWYRQLPEEGLKFMVYLQKENIIDESGMPKERFSAEFPKEGPSILRIQQVVRGDSAAYFCASSPGTSGSYEQYFGPGTRLTVT.

The CDR3 nucleotides are TGTGCCAGCAGCGTAGATTTGCGCGGGGAGCTGTTTTTT. Protein product: CASSVDLRGELFF. This chain uses TRBV9 with TRBJ2-2, with no clear D. This CDR3 contains 13 residues. Trimming stripped 0 bases from V and 7 bases from J, with 7 bases between. Germline CDR1 and CDR2: SGDLS and YYNGEE.